A selection of T cell receptor beta chains follows, all from one sample in a study of shared clonotypes between healthy human individuals. Here immunoSEQ multiplex PCR was the method, and the copy in TCRdb shows in-frame clones only, minus some. The data hold about 690,000 clones, with around 90% observed a single time. The sequencing sample was made of memory CD8+ T cells from PBMCs. The receptor source for this set is a man in his late teens or twenties in good health. Some clones in this sample may be carry-over from other donors' samples. The CDR3 runs from the conserved cysteine through the conserved F or W. D genes are given only for firm matches. Clone sizes are given selectively: once, few, many, or a class where the clone is expanded.

>TRBD2|.|TRBV18|18|TRBJ2-7
CASSPPRLAGVRPNEQYF
TGTGCCAGCTCACCACCGAGGTTGGCGGGAGTGCGGCCTAACGAGCAGTACTTC
>TRBD2|.|TRBV27|17|TRBJ2-1
CASSPRLAGGFRNEQFF
TGTGCCAGCAGTCCACGACTAGCGGGGGGCTTTAGGAATGAGCAGTTCTTC
>.|.|TRBV28|15|TRBJ2-7
CASSDGGGSSYEQYF
TGTGCCAGCAGTGATGGGGGCGGAAGCTCCTACGAGCAGTACTTC
>TRBD2|.|TRBV28|16|TRBJ2-3
CASSLGGLEIDDTQYF
TGTGCCAGCAGTTTAGGGGGACTAGAGATTGACGATACGCAGTATTTT
>TRBD2|.|TRBV27|15|TRBJ2-7
CASSVLAGAVHEQYF
TGTGCCAGCAGTGTACTAGCGGGAGCGGTACACGAGCAGTACTTC
>.|.|TRBV29-1|13|TRBJ1-2
CSVWAGANYGYTF
TGCAGCGTATGGGCAGGGGCTAACTATGGCTACACCTTC
>.|.|TRBV27|13|TRBJ2-7
CASSFGYSYEQYF
TGTGCCAGCAGTTTTGGATACTCCTACGAGCAGTACTTC
>.|.|TRBV11-2|15|TRBJ2-2
CASSLDRTGSGELFF
TGTGCCAGCAGCTTAGATCGAACGGGATCCGGGGAGCTGTTTTTT
>.|few|TRBV5-4|11|TRBJ1-1
CASRTGTEAFF
TGTGCCAGCAGGACGGGGACTGAAGCTTTCTTT
>TRBD2|.|TRBV13|16|TRBJ2-1
CASSFSGRTFYNEQFF
TGTGCCAGCAGCTTTAGCGGGAGGACTTTCTACAATGAGCAGTTCTTC
>.|once|TRBV30|17|TRBJ1-5
CAWSVSSERGRNQPQHF
TGTGCCTGGAGTGTTTCCTCGGAAAGGGGCCGCAATCAGCCCCAGCATTTT
>.|.|TRBV7-8|13|TRBJ1-2
CASSLESSDHLAF
TGTGCCAGCAGCTTAGAATCGTCGGACCACTTAGCCTTC
>TRBD1|.|TRBV7-9|16|TRBJ2-3
CASRGPGQGALDTQYF
TGTGCCAGCAGGGGGCCAGGACAGGGGGCGTTAGATACGCAGTATTTT
>.|.|TRBV19|13|TRBJ2-1
CASSFRLNDEQFF
TGTGCCAGTAGTTTCCGCCTGAACGATGAGCAGTTCTTC
>TRBD2|.|TRBV6-5|16|TRBJ2-7
CASSYLAGGPGSEQYF
TGTGCCAGCAGTTACCTAGCGGGAGGGCCGGGGAGCGAGCAGTACTTC
>.|.|TRBV27|15|TRBJ2-3
CASSLYGKRADTQYF
TGTGCCAGCAGTTTATATGGGAAGCGTGCGGATACGCAGTATTTT
>.|few|TRBV19|18|TRBJ2-1
CASSIDKRLISSYNEQFF
TGTGCCAGTAGTATAGATAAGCGGCTAATAAGCTCCTACAATGAGCAGTTCTTC
>TRBD1|.|TRBV2|15|TRBJ2-2
CASSGGTGNTGELFF
TGTGCCAGCAGTGGAGGGACAGGGAACACCGGGGAGCTGTTTTTT
>.|.|TRBV7-6|15|TRBJ2-1
CASSFRGVTYNEQFF
TGTGCCAGCAGCTTTCGGGGAGTTACCTACAATGAGCAGTTCTTC
>TRBD2|.|TRBV27|15|TRBJ2-1
CASSFVAGGRNEQFF
TGTGCCAGCAGTTTCGTAGCGGGAGGTCGGAATGAGCAGTTCTTC
>.|once|TRBV27|13|TRBJ2-2
CASSLRNTGELFF
TGTGCCAGCAGTTTAAGAAACACCGGGGAGCTGTTTTTT
>.|.|TRBV13|12|TRBJ1-1
CASSSNLPEAFF
TGTGCCAGCAGTTCCAACCTCCCCGAAGCTTTCTTT
>.|.|TRBV19|14|TRBJ1-5
CASTLLRGGQPQHF
TGTGCCAGTACCCTCTTGAGGGGAGGTCAGCCCCAGCATTTT
>.|once|TRBV27|14|TRBJ1-5
CASSFLSSGQPQHF
TGTGCCAGCAGTTTTCTCAGCTCCGGTCAGCCCCAGCATTTT
>TRBD1|.|TRBV7-9|15|TRBJ2-7
CASSLPGTGPYEQYF
TGTGCCAGCAGCTTACCCGGGACAGGGCCGTACGAGCAGTACTTC
>.|.|TRBV4-1|13|TRBJ1-1
CASSQGRGTEAFF
TGCGCCAGCAGCCAAGGACGTGGGACTGAAGCTTTCTTT
>.|.|TRBV7-9|14|TRBJ2-7
CASSQGTFSYEQYF
TGTGCCAGCAGCCAAGGGACATTTTCCTACGAGCAGTACTTC
>.|.|TRBV29-1|15|TRBJ2-3
CSVLTRGEGTDTQYF
TGCAGCGTACTCACCAGGGGCGAGGGGACAGATACGCAGTATTTT
>.|.|TRBV7-9|18|TRBJ2-7
CASSQDVRAGLSSYEQYF
TGTGCCAGCAGCCAAGATGTTCGGGCGGGCCTGAGCTCCTACGAGCAGTACTTC
>.|once|TRBV28|14|TRBJ2-3
CASSFQGPTDTQYF
TGTGCCAGCAGTTTTCAGGGGCCCACAGATACGCAGTATTTT